Listed here are 14 T cell receptor beta chains from one sample, sequenced in a study of cytomegalovirus exposure and HLA in healthy donors (dated by TCRdb to 2017 to 2019). Library preparation was by the immunoSEQ multiplex PCR assay. The clones in this table, taken by TCRdb from immuneACCESS, are in-frame only. Not every clone is retained; where verified, under half of the shortfall comes from an unresolved V gene, and the cause of the rest is unknown. The sample yields fewer than 350,000 clones; approximately 88% were counted once. Approximately 0.95% of the sample is held by the ten biggest clonotypes. The sample was PBMCs. Receptor source: a woman aged 18 to 35 in good health and CMV-seronegative.

The V and J genes are TRBV29-1 and TRBJ2-1; 9 bases map to TRBD2. The CDR3 has 17 amino acids. Germline CDR1 SQVTM, CDR2 ANQGSEA. J lost 9 bases, V lost 1 base, and 16 bases had no gene match. CDR3 residues: CSVEGASGIWEYGEQFF. CDR3 sequence (DNA): TGCAGCGTTGAAGGGGCTAGCGGGATTTGGGAATATGGTGAGCAGTTCTTC.

The chain links TRBV28 to TRBJ2-7; D call uncertain. Germline assignment: CDR1 MDHEN and CDR2 SYDVKM. This CDR3 is 14 amino acids long. V gave up 8 bases and J gave up 3 bases, with 17 bases separating them. The CDR3 loop is CASGGGSVVYEQYF. Written as DNA, the CDR3 is TGTGCCAGCGGCGGCGGAAGTGTGGTCTACGAGCAGTACTTC.

The table lists this clone with a count of one. The rearrangement links TRBV11-2 to TRBJ2-7; 7 bases agree with TRBD1. Germline lookup yields CDR1 SGHAT and CDR2 FQNNGV. This CDR3 has 15 residues. The V segment lost 4 bases and the J segment 3 bases; nucleotides outside the gene matches: 9. The CDR3 DNA is TGTGCCAGCAGCTCCTTAAGGGGGCCCGGCTACGAGCAGTACTTC. Translated, it gives CASSSLRGPGYEQYF.

CDR3 sequence (DNA): TGTGCCAGCAGTTTCTTAACTAGCGGGATAAGCACAGATACGCAGTATTTT. Its translation: CASSFLTSGISTDTQYF. This chain connects TRBV2 to TRBJ2-3, with 10 bases that match TRBD2. There are 17 residues in the CDR3. CDR1 is SNHLY and CDR2 is FYNNEI in the germline V gene. The V gene end was trimmed by 5 bases and the J gene end by 0 bases; junction bases not matched to a gene: 8.

V is TRBV5-6 and J is TRBJ1-1; D ambiguous. Per germline, CDR1 SGHDT and CDR2 YYEEEE. This CDR3 contains 14 residues. V dropped 4 bases and J dropped 1 base, with 11 bases sitting between them. CDR3 amino acids: CASSRRRRNTEAFF. For the CDR3, the DNA is TGTGCCAGCAGCCGAAGACGGAGGAACACTGAAGCTTTCTTT.

The chain joins TRBV11-2 to TRBJ2-7, with D hard to call. V gave up 4 bases and J gave up 2 bases, with 21 bases separating them. CDR1 is SGHAT, CDR2 FQNNGV, per germline. This CDR3 contains 17 residues. CDR3 region: CASSSSFNRMSAYEQYF. CDR3 nucleotides: TGTGCCAGCAGCTCCTCGTTTAACAGAATGAGTGCCTACGAGCAGTACTTC.

The chain links TRBV5-1 to TRBJ2-1, with a possible D match to TRBD2 (5 bases). Germline V gene sequence: CDR1 SGHRS, CDR2 YFSETQ. The CDR3 is 14 residues long. Deletions cut 3 bases from V and 9 bases from J, with 16 bases between. The CDR3 loop is CASSSGLAPLEQFF. In DNA, the CDR3 is TGCGCCAGCAGCTCCGGACTCGCTCCCCTTGAGCAGTTCTTC.

This chain joins TRBV28 and TRBJ1-5, with no clear D. Germline-derived CDR1 and CDR2 are MDHEN and SYDVKM. The germline V and J ends were trimmed by 1 base and 4 bases, with 14 bases remaining between them. The CDR3 is 16 amino acids. The CDR3 region has the DNA TGTGCCAGCAGTTTATTTCAGCTCCGGGGTAATCAGCCCCAGCATTTT. Its translation: CASSLFQLRGNQPQHF.

The CDR3 protein is CASSAAGSYGYTF. CDR3 bases: TGTGCCAGCAGCGCAGCGGGAAGCTATGGCTACACCTTC. The rearrangement joins TRBV2 to TRBJ1-2; D uncertain. This CDR3 comprises 13 residues. V was trimmed by 6 bases and J by 4 bases, leaving 12 bases between them. Germline-derived CDR1 and CDR2 are SNHLY and FYNNEI.

This sequence joins TRBV27 and TRBJ2-5, with 10 bases that match TRBD2. With 0 bases clipped from V and 2 bases from J, the junction kept 9 bases outside the gene matches. This CDR3 has 18 amino acids. The germline CDR1 and CDR2 sequences are MNHEY and SMNVEV (reference sequence). CDR3: CASSLSSLAGAGQETQYF. The CDR3 DNA reads TGTGCCAGCAGTTTATCGAGCCTAGCGGGAGCGGGGCAAGAGACCCAGTACTTC.

V and J are TRBV5-1 and TRBJ1-4; D possibly corresponds to TRBD1 (6 bases). V lost 2 bases, J lost 8 bases, and 13 bases lay in between. Germline V CDR1 and CDR2: SGHRS, YFSETQ. CDR3 length: 14 residues. The DNA of the CDR3 is TGCGCCAGCAGCTTACGGGGGGCGGAGGAAAAACTGTTTTTT. Translating gives CASSLRGAEEKLFF.

The CDR3 sequence is CASSFSGDTQYF. CDR3 coding DNA: TGCGCCAGCAGCTTTTCGGGAGATACGCAGTATTTT. The genes are TRBV5-1 and TRBJ2-3; D not certain. The CDR3 loop spans 12 amino acids. The ends were cut back, 2 bases at V and 5 bases at J, with 6 bases in the middle. Germline loops: CDR1 SGHRS, CDR2 YFSETQ. The full variable domain, with the rest looked up from reference TRBV5-1 and TRBJ2-3, is KAGVTQTPRYLIKTRGQQVTLSCSPISGHRSVSWYQQTPGQGLQFLFEYFSETQRNKGNFPGRFSGRQFSNSRSEMNVSTLELGDSALYLCASSFSGDTQYFGPGTRLTVL.

The gene calls are TRBV7-6 and TRBJ2-7, with TRBD2 identical over 8 bases. The CDR3 is 17 amino acids. V trimming: 5 bases; J trimming: 1 base; junction bases outside the gene matches: 13. CDR1 and CDR2 (germline): SGHVS, FNYEAQ. The chain's CDR3 is CASSPGGQTSVSYEQYF. In DNA form, the CDR3 reads TGTGCCAGCAGCCCGGGGGGCCAGACTAGCGTGTCCTACGAGCAGTACTTC.

This chain connects TRBV5-4 to TRBJ2-3; 14 positions agree with TRBD2. In germline, CDR1 is SGHNT, CDR2 YYREEE (reference sequence). The CDR3 length is 17 residues. The trim removed 0 bases at V and 4 bases at J, leaving 4 bases unmatched. In nucleotides, the CDR3 is TGTGCCAGCAGCTTGGGACTAGCGGGAGGGAGCGCAGATACGCAGTATTTT. It is translated as CASSLGLAGGSADTQYF.